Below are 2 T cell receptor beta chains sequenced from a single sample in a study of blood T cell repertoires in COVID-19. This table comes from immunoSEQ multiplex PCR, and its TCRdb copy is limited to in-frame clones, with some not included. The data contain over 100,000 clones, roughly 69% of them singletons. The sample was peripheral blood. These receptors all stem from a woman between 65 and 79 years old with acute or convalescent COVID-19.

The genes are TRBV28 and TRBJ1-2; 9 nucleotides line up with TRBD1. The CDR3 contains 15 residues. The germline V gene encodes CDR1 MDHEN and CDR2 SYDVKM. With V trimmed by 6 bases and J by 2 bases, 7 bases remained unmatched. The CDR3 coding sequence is TGTGCCAGCAGGGCCCCGGGACAGGGAAACTATGGCTACACCTTC. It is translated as CASRAPGQGNYGYTF.

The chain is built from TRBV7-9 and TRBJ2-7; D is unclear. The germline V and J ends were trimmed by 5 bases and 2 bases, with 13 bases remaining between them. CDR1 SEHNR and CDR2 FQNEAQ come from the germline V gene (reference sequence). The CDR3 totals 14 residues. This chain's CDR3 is CASSPRVEAYEQYF. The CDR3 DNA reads TGTGCCAGCAGCCCTCGTGTTGAGGCCTACGAGCAGTACTTC.